This TCR beta chain was identified in a study of shared clonotypes between healthy human individuals. The method was immunoSEQ multiplex PCR; TCRdb's version includes in-frame clones alone and lacks a portion of them. The sample consists of some 1,900,000 clones, about 95% of them appearing once. Germline CDR1 SGHDN, CDR2 FVKESK. The V and J ends lost 4 bases and 0 bases respectively, with 16 bases between them. The CDR3 consists of 17 residues. The naive CD8 subset, CD45RO-negative cells positively selected for CCR7, excluded terminally differentiated effector memory CD45RA+ cells. The V call is TRBV14, the J call TRBJ1-3; no definite D call. This receptor was obtained from a man in his late teens or twenties in good health. The sequencing input was naive CD8+ T cells sorted from blood. CDR3 bases: TGTGCCAGCAGCCCCGACGTAGGGTTCCTCTCTGGAAACACCATATATTTT. Amino acid sequence: CASSPDVGFLSGNTIYF.